These 4 T cell receptor beta chains were all obtained from the same sample, sequenced in a study of control samples from healthy donors and cancer patients. Libraries were prepared by immunoSEQ multiplex PCR; TCRdb keeps only in-frame clonotypes and omits some of them. The data hold about 140,000 clones, with about 85% observed a single time. Source material: blood. The receptors shown here come from a woman younger than 45 in good health.

This clone was observed a handful of times. V usage is TRBV7-7 and J usage is TRBJ1-5; D is perhaps TRBD1 (5 bases). V dropped 8 bases and J dropped 3 bases, with 17 bases sitting between them. This CDR3 contains 15 residues. Germline assignment: CDR1 SSHAT and CDR2 FNYEAQ (reference sequence). The DNA for the CDR3 is TGTGCCAGCCTACCCCCCAGGGTACACAATCAGCCCCAGCATTTT. This translates into CASLPPRVHNQPQHF.

This chain links TRBV6-5 with TRBJ1-5; D is unclear. Trimming shortened V by 5 bases and J by 3 bases, and 11 bases separated the two germline ends. The CDR3 loop spans 14 amino acids. Germline lookup yields CDR1 MNHEY and CDR2 SVGAGI. The CDR3 reads CASSTDGPNQPQHF. CDR3 in DNA: TGTGCCAGCAGTACGGACGGACCCAATCAGCCCCAGCATTTT.

The chain couples TRBV6-5 to TRBJ1-2, with unresolved D. This CDR3 contains 15 residues. Germline loops: CDR1 MNHEY, CDR2 SVGAGI. V gave up 4 bases and J gave up 4 bases, with 16 bases separating them. The chain's CDR3 is CASSSHLVSGYGYTF. The DNA of the CDR3 is TGTGCCAGCAGTTCCCATCTCGTGTCCGGCTATGGCTACACCTTC.

V is TRBV27 and J is TRBJ2-7, with D perhaps matching TRBD1 (6 bases). Trimming shortened V by 3 bases and J by 3 bases, and 9 bases separated the two germline ends. The CDR3 spans 13 residues. Germline loops: CDR1 MNHEY, CDR2 SMNVEV (reference sequence). The CDR3 spells CASSLSGVYEQYF. The DNA for the CDR3 is TGTGCCAGCAGTTTGTCAGGGGTCTACGAGCAGTACTTC.